This T cell receptor (beta chain) was documented in a study of CD8 T cells in ankylosing spondylitis. V trimming: 5 bases; J trimming: 2 bases; junction bases outside the gene matches: 6. Germline CDR1 and CDR2: SGHAT and FQNNGV. CDR3 length: 14 amino acids. TCRdb reanalysed the 5' RACE reads using MiXCR and keeps one entry per CDR3 protein. The sample includes fewer than 550,000 distinct CDR3 sequences, 5.3% seen only once; the top ten take around 3.4%. There are many counts of this clonotype. The antigen is unknown. Study results and limitations: With a CD8+ phenotype, disease-linked clones were relatively rare in peripheral blood. Reactive arthritis synovial fluid and blood were previously reported to contain some motif variants. Matched synovial fluid from ankylosing spondylitis patients was reported to be enriched for disease-linked clones. Eight highly homologous variants formed a TCR beta motif that appeared characteristic of ankylosing spondylitis blood.

The origin of this receptor is a male donor with ankylosing spondylitis. This chain connects TRBV11-2 to TRBJ2-7; 7 positions match TRBD1. Sequenced material: blood, either unsorted or a sorted T cell fraction (not recorded which). The CDR3 DNA follows: TGTGCCAGCAGCCATCCGGGACAGACCTACGAGCAGTACTTC. Translating gives CASSHPGQTYEQYF.